Listed below are T cell receptor beta chains from one sample, sequenced in a study of T cells in Graves' hyperthyroidism and ophthalmopathy. A single record per CDR3 protein comes from TCRdb applying MiXCR to the multiplex PCR reads. The table shows hundreds of thousands of distinct CDR3 sequences, with approximately 15% occurring only once. The sequenced sample was blood. The receptor source for this set is a woman aged 18-29 years with Graves' hyperthyroidism. Both conserved end residues are part of each CDR3. A D gene is named only where the DNA matches it firmly. Clone size, where shown, is once, few, many, or a class for clones that have expanded.

J gene	V gene	clone size	D gene	CDR3 length	CDR3 protein	CDR3 DNA
TRBJ2-3	TRBV6-1	many	-	17	CASSSPGLDLSTDTQYF	TGTGCCAGCAGTTCACCGGGACTCGATTTGAGCACAGATACGCAGTATTTT
TRBJ1-2	TRBV20-1	many	TRBD1	12	CSAQDRGDGYTF	TGCAGTGCTCAGGACAGGGGGGATGGCTACACCTTC
TRBJ2-3	TRBV19	few	-	15	CASSTGSPWTDTQYF	TGTGCCAGTAGTACCGGGTCCCCATGGACGGATACGCAGTATTTT
TRBJ1-6	TRBV3-1	few	TRBD1	15	CASTTTGVGNSPLHF	TGTGCCAGCACCACAACAGGGGTAGGCAATTCACCCCTCCACTTT
TRBJ1-1	TRBV5-1	many	-	16	CASSLAVGVMNTEAFF	TGCGCCAGCAGCCTGGCTGTAGGGGTAATGAACACTGAAGCTTTCTTT
TRBJ2-2	TRBV12-3/TRBV12-4	many	-	15	CASSRTPAPRRELFF	TGTGCCAGCAGCCGGACTCCCGCCCCCCGCAGGGAGCTGTTTTTT
TRBJ2-5	TRBV5-1	-	-	13	CASSLTSPETQYF	TGCGCCAGCAGCTTAACTAGTCCCGAGACCCAGTACTTC
TRBJ1-1	TRBV25-1	-	-	16	CASSETGTGPNTEAFF	TGTGCCAGCAGTGAAACAGGGACGGGACCCAACACTGAAGCTTTCTTT
TRBJ2-5	TRBV11-3	many	TRBD2	16	CASSLVAGSPPETQYF	TGTGCCAGCAGCTTAGTAGCGGGGAGCCCTCCGGAGACCCAGTACTTC
TRBJ2-1	TRBV12-3/TRBV12-4	few	-	14	CASSQTWTVNEQFF	TGTGCCAGCAGCCAAACCTGGACAGTCAATGAGCAGTTCTTC
TRBJ1-2	TRBV7-9	few	-	14	CASSLVGDNYGYTF	TGTGCCAGCAGCTTAGTCGGGGATAACTATGGCTACACCTTC
TRBJ2-2	TRBV6-1	-	-	13	CASNHREAGELFF	TGTGCCAGCAACCACAGGGAGGCCGGGGAGCTGTTTTTT
TRBJ1-1	TRBV20-1	-	-	12	CSAYIQGAEAFF	TGCAGTGCTTATATACAGGGAGCTGAAGCTTTCTTT
TRBJ2-1	TRBV7-2	few	TRBD1	14	CASSTTTGGDEQFF	TGTGCCAGCAGTACCACGACAGGGGGCGATGAGCAGTTCTTC
TRBJ2-7	TRBV5-1	many	-	15	CASSLGTGIYVEQYF	TGCGCCAGCAGCTTGGGAACGGGTATCTACGTGGAGCAGTACTTC
TRBJ1-4	TRBV12-3/TRBV12-4	-	-	17	CASSPGQKATTNEKLFF	TGTGCCAGCAGCCCCGGACAGAAAGCTACAACTAATGAAAAACTGTTTTTT
TRBJ1-1	TRBV20-1	-	-	13	CSASGNRHTEAFF	TGCAGTGCTTCAGGGAACAGGCACACTGAAGCTTTCTTT
TRBJ2-1	TRBV29-1	few	-	11	CSVDLLNEQFF	TGCAGCGTTGATTTACTGAATGAGCAGTTCTTC
TRBJ2-3	TRBV20-1	few	-	15	CSARFPGISTDTQYF	TGCAGTGCTAGATTCCCAGGGATTAGCACAGATACGCAGTATTTT
TRBJ1-6	TRBV10-3	few	TRBD1	12	CATGQGRSPLHF	TGTGCCACCGGACAGGGGAGATCACCCCTCCACTTT
TRBJ1-4	TRBV28	-	TRBD1	15	CASSPPDRVGEKLFF	TGTGCCAGCAGTCCACCGGACAGGGTAGGAGAAAAACTGTTTTTT
TRBJ1-2	TRBV11-2	-	-	17	CASSSEFPTAVNYGYTF	TGTGCCAGCAGCTCCGAATTTCCCACCGCTGTTAACTATGGCTACACCTTC
TRBJ2-3	TRBV5-1	few	-	15	CASSSGAGGTDTQYF	TGCGCCAGCAGCTCAGGGGCAGGTGGAACAGATACGCAGTATTTT
TRBJ2-7	TRBV3-1	many	-	12	CASSQPGYEQYF	TGTGCCAGCAGCCAACCGGGCTACGAGCAGTACTTC
TRBJ2-5	TRBV20-1	-	-	11	CSAERGETQYF	TGCAGTGCGGAGCGTGGAGAGACCCAGTACTTC
TRBJ2-7	TRBV28	many	-	14	CASKPFDSSYEQYF	TGTGCCAGCAAACCTTTTGATAGCTCCTACGAGCAGTACTTC
TRBJ1-2	TRBV6-9	few	-	13	CASSSIQGYGYTF	TGTGCCAGCAGTTCTATACAGGGCTATGGCTACACCTTC
TRBJ2-5	TRBV12-3/TRBV12-4	few	-	17	CASSLSSRAEYQETQYF	TGTGCCAGCAGTTTGAGTAGCCGTGCCGAGTACCAAGAGACCCAGTACTTC
TRBJ2-2	TRBV7-9	-	-	15	CASSHDWVHTGELFF	TGTGCCAGCAGCCACGACTGGGTACACACCGGGGAGCTGTTTTTT
TRBJ2-1	TRBV5-6	-	TRBD2	16	CASSLVAGVAYNEQFF	TGTGCCAGCAGCTTGGTGGCGGGAGTTGCCTACAATGAGCAGTTCTTC
TRBJ1-2	TRBV6-1	-	-	14	CASRAPLTGYGYTF	TGTGCCAGCAGAGCGCCCCTCACAGGGTATGGCTACACCTTC
TRBJ2-3	TRBV12-3/TRBV12-4	many	TRBD1	18	CASSGSGTGSPETDTQYF	TGTGCCAGCAGTGGTTCCGGGACAGGGTCCCCGGAGACAGATACGCAGTATTTT
TRBJ2-3	TRBV9	few	TRBD2	16	CASSALAGTSTDTQYF	TGTGCCAGCAGCGCACTAGCGGGGACTAGCACAGATACGCAGTATTTT
TRBJ2-1	TRBV5-1	-	-	14	CASSLERAGNEQFF	TGCGCCAGCAGCTTGGAGCGGGCGGGCAATGAGCAGTTCTTC
TRBJ1-5	TRBV19	few	-	14	CATSGTPRNQPQHF	TGTGCCACTAGCGGGACACCTCGCAATCAGCCCCAGCATTTT
TRBJ1-1	TRBV12-3/TRBV12-4	many	TRBD1	14	CASSPGGRDTEAFF	TGTGCCAGCAGTCCAGGGGGCAGAGACACTGAAGCTTTCTTT
TRBJ2-3	TRBV20-1	many	TRBD2	15	CSAREVAGGTDTQYF	TGCAGTGCTAGAGAGGTAGCGGGAGGCACAGATACGCAGTATTTT
TRBJ1-5	TRBV5-6	many	-	15	CASTRSVPGNQPQHF	TGTGCCAGCACCCGGTCGGTTCCAGGCAATCAGCCCCAGCATTTT
TRBJ1-5	TRBV5-1	few	TRBD1	15	CASSLGQGAVEPQHF	TGCGCCAGCAGCTTGGGACAGGGGGCTGTTGAGCCCCAGCATTTT
TRBJ2-6	TRBV6-1	many	-	18	CASSVAGQVMSGANVLTF	TGTGCCAGCAGTGTAGCGGGACAGGTTATGTCTGGGGCCAACGTCCTGACTTTC
TRBJ2-7	TRBV7-2	many	-	17	CASSGPARGLSPYEQYF	TGTGCCAGCAGCGGACCGGCCAGGGGACTTTCCCCCTACGAGCAGTACTTC
TRBJ2-1	TRBV12-5	many	-	15	CASGLGTGNYNEQFF	TGTGCTAGTGGTTTGGGCACAGGAAACTACAATGAGCAGTTCTTC
TRBJ2-5	TRBV11-2	many	-	13	CASSSRAEQTQYF	TGTGCCAGCAGCTCCCGGGCCGAGCAGACCCAGTACTTC
TRBJ2-1	TRBV9	-	TRBD2	16	CASSLLAVSSYNEQFF	TGTGCCAGCAGCCTTCTAGCGGTTAGCTCCTACAATGAGCAGTTCTTC
TRBJ2-4	TRBV12-3/TRBV12-4	many	TRBD2	16	CASSLTSGGPKNIQYF	TGTGCCAGCAGTTTAACTAGCGGGGGCCCCAAAAACATTCAGTACTTC
TRBJ2-1	TRBV20-1	-	TRBD2	14	CSVLKRECDNEQFF	TGCAGCGTATTAAAGCGGGAATGCGACAATGAGCAGTTCTTC
TRBJ2-7	TRBV5-1	-	-	13	CASSAGWEYEQYF	TGCGCCAGCAGCGCTGGTTGGGAATACGAGCAGTACTTC
TRBJ2-5	TRBV20-1	few	TRBD1	14	CSARYPGGAETQYF	TGCAGTGCTAGGTACCCAGGGGGCGCAGAGACCCAGTACTTC
TRBJ1-3	TRBV2	many	-	15	CASSTGFRSGNTIYF	TGTGCCAGCAGTACAGGGTTCCGCTCTGGAAACACCATATATTTT